The 20 T cell receptor beta chains given below trace back to one sample, sequenced in a study of Ad26.COV2.S vaccination and SARS-CoV-2 variants. The data were produced by immunoSEQ multiplex PCR, yet TCRdb's version contains in-frame clones alone and is incomplete. The table lists more than 350,000 clones, over 75% of them singletons. Treatment described: over 15 received Ad26.COV2.S at low or high dose, single or two shots; about 5 received placebo; per-sample allocation not given. Collection of the samples took place on day 63 after the first injection of vaccine or placebo. The source material was peripheral blood, sampled in a trial of Ad26.COV2.S vaccine versus placebo. Receptors originate from a person aged 18 to 65 who received the Ad26.COV2.S COVID-19 vaccine or a placebo.

The rearrangement links TRBV5-1 to TRBJ2-7, with 8 bases that match TRBD2. Germline loops: CDR1 SGHRS, CDR2 YFSETQ. V dropped 0 bases and J dropped 1; count of bases not matched to a gene: 12. This CDR3 is 18 amino acids long. As DNA, the CDR3 is TGCGCCAGCAGCTTGGCCCTGACTAGCGTACTCAAGTCCTACGAGCAGTACTTC. Its translation is CASSLALTSVLKSYEQYF.

The J gene is TRBJ1-1, the V gene TRBV2, with TRBD1 matching 8 bases. V lost 6 bases and J lost 8; bases outside the gene matches: 8. Germline V lookup: CDR1 SNHLY, CDR2 FYNNEI. The CDR3 runs to 13 residues. The CDR3 DNA reads TGTGCCAGCAGCGCAGACAGGGGATCGGAAGCTTTCTTT. Translating it yields CASSADRGSEAFF.

The chain joins TRBV6-5 to TRBJ1-2; 7 bases are shared with TRBD1. The CDR3 runs 16 residues. Unmatched junction bases numbered 8, after V lost 0 bases and J lost 4 bases. Germline V gene lookup returns CDR1 MNHEY and CDR2 SVGAGI. The CDR3 DNA sequence: TGTGCCAGCAGTTACTCGAACCACGACAGGGCCTATGGCTACACCTTC. Translating it yields CASSYSNHDRAYGYTF.

The J gene is TRBJ2-1, the V gene TRBV7-2, with D perhaps matching TRBD1 (7 bases). This CDR3 has 16 residues. Germline V lookup: CDR1 SGHTA, CDR2 FQGNSA. Trimming shortened V by 5 bases and J by 0 bases, and 14 bases separated the two germline ends. CDR3 bases: TGTGCCAGCAGCGCGGGACAGCTTCTCTCCTACAATGAGCAGTTCTTC. This gives the protein CASSAGQLLSYNEQFF.

The rearrangement joins TRBV29-1 to TRBJ1-2, with 7 bases that match TRBD1. CDR3 size: 13 residues. V lost 0 bases, J lost 6 bases, and 4 bases stayed unmatched. In germline, CDR1 is SQVTM, CDR2 ANQGSEA. The CDR3 sequence is CSVEDRGWNGYTF. CDR3 sequence (DNA): TGCAGCGTTGAAGACAGGGGGTGGAATGGCTACACCTTC.

The chain links TRBV4-3 to TRBJ2-3; D might be TRBD2 (6 bases). The CDR3 extends over 16 amino acids. Trimming stripped 0 bases from V and 7 bases from J, with 17 bases between. Germline assignment: CDR1 LGHNA and CDR2 YSLEER. The CDR3 DNA follows: TGCGCCAGCAGCCAAGAGGGGGGAATAGGTTCAAATACGCAGTATTTT. As protein: CASSQEGGIGSNTQYF.

This chain uses TRBV6-5 with TRBJ2-7; 10 bases are a match to TRBD1. Trimming removed 6 bases from V and 4 bases from J; junction bases left unmatched: 6. This CDR3 comprises 14 residues. From germline, CDR1 is MNHEY and CDR2 SVGAGI. The CDR3 region has the DNA TGTGCCAGCAGACAGACAGGGGGCGGTTACGAGCAGTACTTC. It encodes CASRQTGGGYEQYF.

The rearrangement joins TRBV11-2 to TRBJ2-7, with D possibly being TRBD2 (6 bases). CDR3 length: 15 amino acids. Trimming shortened V by 5 bases and J by 0 bases, and 14 bases separated the two germline ends. Germline assignment: CDR1 SGHAT and CDR2 FQNNGV. The CDR3 coding sequence is TGTGCCAGCAGCACCTCCGGGACTCACTCCTACGAGCAGTACTTC. It specifies CASSTSGTHSYEQYF.

This chain connects TRBV6-2 or TRBV6-3 to TRBJ2-7; no clear D. The CDR3 spans 13 residues. Trimming stripped 5 bases from V and 3 bases from J, with 11 bases between. CDR1 and CDR2 from the germline V gene are MNHEY and SVGEGT. This CDR3 reads CASSQTIGYEQYF. CDR3 nucleotide sequence: TGTGCCAGCAGTCAGACGATCGGCTACGAGCAGTACTTC.

The J gene is TRBJ1-1, the V gene TRBV7-9, with D hard to call. The germline CDR1 and CDR2 sequences are SEHNR and FQNEAQ (reference sequence). This CDR3 is 14 amino acids long. Trimming removed 5 bases at V and 0 bases at J, with 10 bases between. This chain's CDR3 is CASSKRRVNTEAFF. The CDR3 bases are TGTGCCAGCAGCAAAAGAAGGGTGAACACTGAAGCTTTCTTT.

The chain combines TRBV5-1 with TRBJ2-2; a weak D match, TRBD2 (5 bases). This CDR3 contains 16 residues. The V and J ends lost 0 bases and 5 bases respectively, with 14 bases between them. Looked up from germline, CDR1 is SGHRS and CDR2 is YFSETQ. The CDR3 region is CASSLAQLGGTGELFF. The CDR3 DNA follows: TGCGCCAGCAGCTTGGCTCAGCTAGGCGGGACCGGGGAGCTGTTTTTT.

This clone was detected once. The V gene is TRBV19, the J gene TRBJ2-1; 9 bases agree with TRBD2. The CDR3 length is 15 residues. J lost 7 bases, V lost 3 bases, and 7 bases had no gene match. Germline CDR1 and CDR2: LNHDA and SQIVND (reference sequence). CDR3 nucleotide sequence: TGTGCCAGTAGTATGGTAGCGGGAGTTGGGAATGAGCAGTTCTTC. Protein: CASSMVAGVGNEQFF.

The chain is built from TRBV5-1 and TRBJ1-2; tentatively, D is TRBD1 (5 bases). The CDR3 spans 15 residues. V was cut by 0 bases and J by 4 bases, with 13 bases left in between. The germline gives CDR1 SGHRS, CDR2 YFSETQ. The CDR3: CASSLASGGFYGYTF. DNA for the CDR3: TGCGCCAGCAGCTTGGCCTCGGGGGGTTTCTATGGCTACACCTTC.

The genes are TRBV10-1 and TRBJ2-5, with 8 nucleotides matching TRBD1. V lost 2 bases to trimming and J lost 9 bases; unmatched junction nucleotides: 2. The length of the CDR3 is 12 residues. Germline lookup yields CDR1 WNHNN and CDR2 SYGVQD (reference sequence). The CDR3 region is CASSEATGAQYF. The CDR3 DNA sequence: TGCGCCAGCAGTGAGGCGACAGGGGCCCAGTACTTC.

The chain links TRBV4-1 to TRBJ2-1; unclear D gene. CDR1 is MGHRA and CDR2 is YSYEKL in the germline V gene. Trimming removed 4 bases from V and 1 base from J, with 11 bases in between. There are 15 residues in the CDR3. CDR3 amino acids: CASSLEPVSYNEQFF. In nucleotides, the CDR3 is TGCGCCAGCAGCCTAGAGCCGGTTTCCTACAATGAGCAGTTCTTC.

The rearrangement joins TRBV6-1 to TRBJ2-1, with TRBD1 matching over 10 bases. The junction had 3 bases not matched to a gene; V was cut back by 2 bases and J by 5 bases. CDR3 length: 15 amino acids. Germline CDR1 reads MNHNS; CDR2 reads SASEGT. CDR3 nucleotide sequence: TGTGCCAGCAGTGAATTTGGGACAGGGGACAATGAGCAGTTCTTC. It encodes CASSEFGTGDNEQFF.

The chain employs TRBV2 and TRBJ1-2; the D gene is possibly TRBD1 (6 bases). The CDR3 extends over 12 amino acids. The germline CDR1 and CDR2 sequences are SNHLY and FYNNEI. V was pared by 4 bases and J by 5 bases, with 8 bases between. CDR3 in amino acids: CASSGTAYGYTF. CDR3 DNA: TGTGCCAGCAGTGGGACAGCTTATGGCTACACCTTC.

This clone came up once. The chain uses TRBV7-2 and TRBJ1-5; no firm D call. This CDR3 comprises 12 residues. Germline CDR1 SGHTA, CDR2 FQGNSA. V was shortened by 5 bases and J by 3 bases, with 5 bases between the two germline ends. The CDR3 DNA follows: TGTGCCAGCAGCGGAATCAATCAGCCCCAGCATTTT. Its translation is CASSGINQPQHF.

The CDR3 here is CASSYASSGGTGELFF. CDR3 DNA: TGTGCCAGCAGTTACGCCTCTAGCGGGGGCACCGGGGAGCTGTTTTTT. V and J are TRBV6-5 and TRBJ2-2; 10 bases match TRBD2. Germline trimming cut 2 bases from V and 4 bases from J; bases unmatched to any gene: 4. Germline CDR1 and CDR2: MNHEY and SVGAGI. There are 16 residues in the CDR3.

The chain couples TRBV25-1 to TRBJ2-1; maybe TRBD2 (6 bases). Germline V gene data show CDR1 as MGHDK and CDR2 as SYGVNS. Trimming cost V 1 base and J 4 bases, with 14 bases left between them. CDR3 length: 16 residues. DNA of the CDR3: TGTGCCAGCAGTGAATTGGGACTCCATCGTTACAATGAGCAGTTCTTC. Its protein product is CASSELGLHRYNEQFF.